These 21 T cell receptor beta chains originate from one sample sequenced in a study of CD8 T cells in ankylosing spondylitis. Antigens for these TCRs are unknown. Findings and limits, study-wide: Characteristic, it appeared, of ankylosing spondylitis blood was a TCR beta motif of eight or nine highly homologous variants.

TCRdb called the 5' RACE reads again in MiXCR, with one record for every CDR3 protein. Of about 840,000 distinct CDR3 sequences listed, over 9.5% were seen once; the top ten hold less than 0.65%. The sample consisted of blood, either unsorted or a sorted T cell fraction (not recorded which). These receptors all stem from a male donor with ankylosing spondylitis.

This clonotype was counted at least ten times. The chain recombines TRBV9 with TRBJ2-1, with 8 bases fitting TRBD1. Germline assignment: CDR1 SGDLS and CDR2 YYNGEE. V shed 0 bases, J shed 4 bases, and the junction held 9 bases outside the gene matches. The CDR3 extends over 17 amino acids. CDR3 sequence (DNA): TGTGCCAGCAGCGTAGCTGGACAGGGCGGCCCTTACAATGAGCAGTTCTTC. As protein: CASSVAGQGGPYNEQFF. Full variable domain (rest looked up from reference TRBV9 and TRBJ2-1): DSGVTQTPKHLITATGQRVTLRCSPRSGDLSVYWYQQSLDQGLQFLIQYYNGEERAKGNILERFSAQQFPDLHSELNLSSLELGDSALYFCASSVAGQGGPYNEQFFGPGTRLTVL.

This clonotype turned up a few times. The rearrangement joins TRBV20-1 to TRBJ2-1; 11 nucleotides agree with TRBD1. The CDR3 loop spans 16 amino acids. J lost 1 base, V lost 3 bases, and 5 bases had no gene match. Looked up from germline, CDR1 is DFQATT and CDR2 is SNEGSKA (reference sequence). The CDR3 protein is CSASGQGAFSYNEQFF. As DNA, the CDR3 is TGCAGTGCTAGTGGACAGGGGGCTTTTTCCTACAATGAGCAGTTCTTC.

This clonotype was observed a handful of times. The chain combines TRBV15 with TRBJ1-2; D possibly corresponds to TRBD1 (5 bases). CDR1 LNHNV and CDR2 YYDKDF come from the germline V gene (reference sequence). The CDR3 consists of 13 residues. Deletions cut 3 bases from V and 8 bases from J, with 13 bases between. Here the CDR3 DNA reads TGTGCCACCAGCAGGATAGGGGATGGGGGCTACACCTTC. The encoded protein is CATSRIGDGGYTF.

V is TRBV6-5 and J is TRBJ1-4, with a tentative D call TRBD1 (5 bases). V was cut by 0 bases and J by 5 bases, with 7 bases left in between. Germline assignment: CDR1 MNHEY and CDR2 SVGAGI. The CDR3 is 14 residues long. CDR3 coding DNA: TGTGCCAGCAGTTACTCGGGACGGAATGAAAAACTGTTTTTT. Translation: CASSYSGRNEKLFF.

A few counts support this clonotype. The chain combines TRBV6-1 with TRBJ2-3; perhaps TRBD1 as D (6 bases). Germline V gene data show CDR1 as MNHNS and CDR2 as SASEGT. V gave up 6 bases and J gave up 7 bases, with 20 bases separating them. The CDR3 covers 15 residues. In nucleotides, the CDR3 is TGTGCCAGCAGAAGAGGGGCAGGGGAGCCTCATACGCAGTATTTT. It is translated as CASRRGAGEPHTQYF.

The chain employs TRBV7-2 and TRBJ1-4, with a weak D call TRBD1 (5 bases). The CDR3 length is 14 residues. The germline V gene has CDR1 SGHTA and CDR2 FQGNSA. The ends were cut back, 2 bases at V and 7 bases at J, with 11 bases in the middle. CDR3 in DNA: TGTGCCAGCAGCTTAAGGTGGAGGGGTGAAAAACTGTTTTTT. It translates to CASSLRWRGEKLFF.

The chain combines TRBV5-6 with TRBJ1-2; TRBD1 matches 8 bases. This CDR3 is built from 12 residues. Trimming removed 4 bases from V and 8 bases from J; junction bases left unmatched: 4. Germline loops: CDR1 SGHDT, CDR2 YYEEEE. The CDR3 is CASSLTGAGYTF. DNA of the CDR3: TGTGCCAGCAGCCTGACAGGGGCCGGCTACACCTTC.

The table lists this clonotype with a few counts. This chain connects TRBV6-1 to TRBJ2-1, with 11 bases aligning to TRBD2. The V gene's germline CDR1 is MNHNS and CDR2 SASEGT. The CDR3 loop spans 16 amino acids. The V gene end was trimmed by 7 bases and the J gene end by 7 bases; junction bases not matched to a gene: 12. CDR3 protein: CASTNIAGGPRNEQFF. The CDR3 DNA follows: TGTGCCAGCACAAATATAGCGGGAGGGCCTAGGAATGAGCAGTTCTTC.

The CDR3 coding sequence is TGTGCCAGCAGCTTAGGCCCCGGGACAGGGCGAAGCTCCTACAATGAGCAGTTCTTC. It encodes CASSLGPGTGRSSYNEQFF. The chain carries TRBV11-2 and TRBJ2-1, with 9 bases that match TRBD1. CDR1 and CDR2 from the germline V gene are SGHAT and FQNNGV. Losses at the gene ends were 1 base for V and 0 bases for J; bases not matched to a gene: 10. CDR3 length: 19 residues.

This clonotype was counted ten times or more. The CDR3 bases are TGTGCCAGCAGTGCCAGGGGGGGCACTGAAGCTTTCTTT. Its translation: CASSARGGTEAFF. The V call is TRBV7-2, the J call TRBJ1-1; 7 nucleotides line up with TRBD1. The CDR3 is made up of 13 amino acids. The germline CDR1 and CDR2 sequences are SGHTA and FQGNSA. V was clipped by 6 bases and J by 4 bases; unmatched bases: 5.

In its sample, this clonotype was seen a few times. The rearrangement joins TRBV10-1 to TRBJ2-3, with D unresolved. The CDR3 is made up of 12 amino acids. V was pared by 4 bases and J by 7 bases, with 9 bases between. The V gene's germline CDR1 is WNHNN and CDR2 SYGVQD (reference sequence). CDR3 nucleotide sequence: TGCGCCAGCAGTGTAAGCTCCTATACGCAGTATTTT. It encodes CASSVSSYTQYF.

The J gene is TRBJ1-1, the V gene TRBV4-3; 11 nucleotides align to TRBD1. This CDR3 is 18 amino acids long. V trimming: 4 bases; J trimming: 3 bases; junction bases outside the gene matches: 13. Germline values: CDR1 LGHNA, CDR2 YSLEER. As DNA, the CDR3 is TGCGCCAGCAGCCCCTACTTAGGGACAGGGGGAGAGGACACTGAAGCTTTCTTT. Residues: CASSPYLGTGGEDTEAFF.

This clonotype was seen only a few times. The J gene is TRBJ1-4, the V gene TRBV12-3 or TRBV12-4, with no clear D. CDR3 size: 14 residues. The ends were cut back, 2 bases at V and 8 bases at J, with 12 bases in the middle. CDR3 residues: CASSLMGNIEKLFF. Written as DNA, the CDR3 is TGTGCCAGCAGTTTAATGGGGAACATCGAAAAACTGTTTTTT.

The chain couples TRBV7-2 to TRBJ1-1, with TRBD1 matching 7 bases. Germline CDR1 SGHTA, CDR2 FQGNSA. The CDR3 has 14 amino acids. The V gene end was trimmed by 6 bases and the J gene end by 7 bases; junction bases not matched to a gene: 11. The CDR3 loop is CASRPNNRGREAFF. The CDR3 DNA reads TGTGCCAGCAGGCCAAATAACAGGGGACGTGAAGCTTTCTTT. The whole variable domain, remainder taken from reference TRBV7-2 and TRBJ1-1, is GAGVSQSPSNKVTEKGKDVELRCDPISGHTALYWYRQSLGQGLEFLIYFQGNSAPDKSGLPSDRFSAERTGGSVSTLTIQRTQQEDSAVYLCASRPNNRGREAFFGQGTRLTVV.

This clonotype has only a few counts. The V call is TRBV12-3 or TRBV12-4, the J call TRBJ2-1, with TRBD1 matching 11 bases. V dropped 2 bases and J dropped 7; count of bases not matched to a gene: 4. The CDR3 consists of 15 residues. This CDR3 reads CASSLKGTGGNEQFF. DNA of the CDR3: TGTGCCAGCAGTTTAAAGGGGACAGGGGGAAATGAGCAGTTCTTC.

This CDR3 is CASSLVLSVTPQYF. The CDR3 DNA reads TGTGCCAGCAGCTTAGTCTTATCGGTCACCCCCCAATATTTT. The gene calls are TRBV7-9 and TRBJ2-3; D gene uncertain. Trimming cost V 1 base and J 15 bases, with 20 bases left between them. CDR1 is SEHNR, CDR2 FQNEAQ, per germline (reference sequence). The CDR3 is made up of 14 amino acids.

This clonotype was observed a few times. V is TRBV11-2 and J is TRBJ2-1; TRBD1 agrees at 7 bases. Per the germline V gene, CDR1 is SGHAT and CDR2 is FQNNGV. With 4 bases clipped from V and 3 bases from J, the junction kept 6 bases outside the gene matches. There are 15 residues in the CDR3. The CDR3 reads CASSYPGQNYNEQFF. The CDR3 nucleotides read TGTGCCAGCAGCTACCCGGGACAGAACTACAATGAGCAGTTCTTC.

V and J are TRBV25-1 and TRBJ2-2; 7 positions match TRBD1. Germline V gene lookup returns CDR1 MGHDK and CDR2 SYGVNS. The CDR3 covers 14 residues. After removal of 2 bases from V and 7 bases from J, the junction contained 4 bases not matched to a gene. In DNA, the CDR3 is TGTGCCAGCAGTGAAGACGACAGGGTCGGGGAGCTGTTTTTT. It translates to CASSEDDRVGELFF.

The chain recombines TRBV20-1 with TRBJ1-1, with a tentative D call TRBD1 (5 bases). The CDR3 runs 15 residues. The germline V gene has CDR1 DFQATT and CDR2 SNEGSKA (reference sequence). The V and J ends lost 0 bases and 5 bases respectively, with 16 bases between them. This chain's CDR3 is CSARDPRQGRTEAFF. The CDR3 region has the DNA TGCAGTGCTAGAGATCCTAGGCAGGGTAGGACTGAAGCTTTCTTT.

This clonotype showed up just a few times. The chain employs TRBV6-2 or TRBV6-3 and TRBJ2-1; 10 bases fit TRBD2. With V trimmed by 4 bases and J by 1 base, 7 bases remained unmatched. CDR1 MNHEY and CDR2 SVGEGT come from the germline V gene. The CDR3 is made up of 17 amino acids. CDR3 in DNA: TGTGCCAGCAGTTTCTCTCTAGCGGGAGAGTCCTACAATGAGCAGTTCTTC. Translation gives CASSFSLAGESYNEQFF.

The chain recombines TRBV20-1 with TRBJ1-1; no reliable D call. V shed 3 bases and J shed 3 bases, with 14 bases lying between them. This CDR3 is 14 amino acids long. CDR1 DFQATT and CDR2 SNEGSKA come from the germline V gene (reference sequence). CDR3 nucleotide sequence: TGCAGTGCTAGCCCTTCGGGTCGGGACACTGAAGCTTTCTTT. It is translated as CSASPSGRDTEAFF.